This entry features one TCR beta chain sequence. Its matching antigen is unknown. This entry belongs to a study of cytomegalovirus exposure and HLA in healthy donors. For the study at large: The Caucasian-associated ancestry cluster contained about four fifths of the approximately 400 genotyped donors. Findings and limits, study-wide: High sensitivity and specificity were reportedly achieved when the classifier diagnosed cytomegalovirus status. Most TCRs appeared rarely, but some public TCRs recurred in many donors.

13 Jbeta primers and 60 Vbeta primers were used for the PCR. The method was immunoSEQ multiplex PCR; TCRdb's version includes in-frame clones alone and lacks a portion of them. The sample holds 150,000 or so clones, around 82% seen once. Germline loops: CDR1 MDHEN, CDR2 SYDVKM. The CDR3 contains 17 residues. V was pared by 3 bases and J by 7 bases, with 22 bases between. Sequencing used PBMCs. The rearrangement links TRBV28 to TRBJ1-5, with D possibly TRBD1 on 6 matching bases. The clonotype originates from a woman in her 40s in good health and CMV-seropositive. Written as DNA, the CDR3 is TGTGCCAGCAGTTTCCCCGCGAACAGGGAACGGGGCCAGCCCCAGCATTTT. Translated, it gives CASSFPANRERGQPQHF.